This paragraph covers one T cell receptor beta chain sequence. The source of the sample is a study of CD8 T cells in Susac syndrome. This CDR3 has 14 residues. CDR1 and CDR2 (germline): SGDLS, YYNGEE. V lost 4 bases and J 3 bases, leaving 11 bases between the germline ends. Random hexamers were used to reverse transcribe an amount of roughly 0.5 to 1 ug RNA. TCRdb re-called the immunoSEQ multiplex PCR reads with MiXCR, one entry per CDR3 protein. The data contain about 250,000 distinct CDR3 sequences, over 85% of them seen just once; the ten biggest clones take up 0.06% to 0.08%. Input material: CD4+ T cells from PBMCs. This TCR derives from a human donor with multiple sclerosis. V and J are TRBV9 and TRBJ1-5; possibly TRBD1 for D (5 bases). The CDR3 region has the DNA TGTGCCAGCAGCACACGACAGTCCAATCAGCCCCAGCATTTT. Its protein product is CASSTRQSNQPQHF.